The 18 T cell receptor beta chains given below trace back to one sample, sequenced in a study of PD-L1 blockade in urothelial cancer. Noted time point: pretreatment peripheral blood. Some clones are missing from TCRdb's copy, which holds only in-frame ones; the method was immunoSEQ multiplex PCR. Of tens of thousands of clones listed, 85% are singletons. The sequencing used PBMCs, collected around atezolizumab (anti-PD-L1) treatment. The receptors were sampled from a man aged 40-55 years with urothelial cancer.

The CDR3 sequence is CASSEPGLAGAIDTQYF. CDR3 nucleotide sequence: TGTGCCAGCAGCGAACCGGGACTAGCGGGAGCGATAGATACGCAGTATTTT. The chain links TRBV7-3 to TRBJ2-3; TRBD2 matches at 14 bases. V dropped 5 bases and J dropped 5; count of bases not matched to a gene: 9. There are 17 residues in the CDR3. Germline-derived CDR1 and CDR2 are SGHTA and FQGTGA.

CDR3 DNA sequence: TGTGCCAGCTCACGGGACAGGAACATGAACACTGAAGCTTTCTTT. Encoded protein: CASSRDRNMNTEAFF. The chain recombines TRBV18 with TRBJ1-1; 8 bases are a match to TRBD1. The ends lost 4 bases at V and 0 bases at J; junction bases unmatched: 4. The CDR3 is 15 residues long. Germline V CDR1 and CDR2: KGHSH, LQKENI.

In this sample, this clone turned up a few times. The rearrangement links TRBV28 to TRBJ1-1, with 10 bases fitting TRBD1. V gave up 6 bases and J gave up 11 bases; unmatched junction bases: 3. The germline gives CDR1 MDHEN, CDR2 SYDVKM. There are 11 residues in the CDR3. The CDR3 nucleotides read TGTGCCAGCAGCCCGGGACAGGGGGCTTTCTTT. Its translation: CASSPGQGAFF.

The chain employs TRBV6-5 and TRBJ1-3; 7 bases fit TRBD1. The CDR3 length is 14 residues. V shed 8 bases, J shed 5 bases, and the junction held 9 bases outside the gene matches. Germline V gives CDR1 MNHEY, CDR2 SVGAGI. CDR3 DNA sequence: TGTGCCAGCGGAACCGGGACAGCAAGAAACACCATATATTTT. Translated: CASGTGTARNTIYF.

The CDR3 sequence: CASGRIRETGELFF. The CDR3 region has the DNA TGTGCCAGCGGCCGCATTCGGGAAACCGGGGAGCTGTTTTTT. The chain joins TRBV9 to TRBJ2-2, with D possibly being TRBD2 (5 bases). This CDR3 is 14 amino acids long. With 7 bases removed from V and 5 bases from J, the gap between germline ends came to 15 bases. Germline CDR1 SGDLS, CDR2 YYNGEE.

V gene TRBV7-9 combines with J gene TRBJ2-3; possibly TRBD2 for D (5 bases). The CDR3 loop spans 12 amino acids. The ends were cut back, 6 bases at V and 4 bases at J, with 8 bases in the middle. The V gene's germline CDR1 is SEHNR and CDR2 FQNEAQ (reference sequence). The DNA of the CDR3 is TGTGCCAGCAGTCGGGGAGCAGATACGCAGTATTTT. The encoded protein is CASSRGADTQYF.

The genes are TRBV13 and TRBJ2-1; D is possibly TRBD1 (6 bases). V shed 5 bases and J shed 10 bases, with 6 bases lying between them. CDR3 length equals 10 residues. Looked up from germline, CDR1 is PRHDT and CDR2 is FYEKMQ (reference sequence). CDR3 DNA: TGTGCCAGCAGCCAGGGGGAGCAGTTCTTC. Translation gives CASSQGEQFF.

The genes are TRBV27 and TRBJ2-1; 10 positions agree with TRBD1. The CDR3 is 16 amino acids. The J segment lost 4 bases and the V segment lost 0 bases, leaving 3 bases of the junction unmatched. Germline V gives CDR1 MNHEY, CDR2 SMNVEV (reference sequence). The CDR3: CASSLSDRGFYNEQFF. DNA for the CDR3: TGTGCCAGCAGTTTATCGGACAGGGGGTTTTACAATGAGCAGTTCTTC.

The rearrangement uses TRBV5-6 and TRBJ2-3, with D perhaps matching TRBD2 (7 bases). The V gene lost 3 bases and the J gene lost 2 bases, with 13 bases spanning the gap. The germline V gene has CDR1 SGHDT and CDR2 YYEEEE. CDR3 length equals 15 residues. The CDR3 loop is CASSSEGGHTDTQYF. As DNA, the CDR3 is TGTGCCAGCAGCTCCGAGGGGGGGCACACAGATACGCAGTATTTT.

The CDR3 nucleotides read TGTGCCAGCAGAGAGCGGGGTTACAATGAGCAGTTCTTC. It is translated as CASRERGYNEQFF. The chain combines TRBV27 with TRBJ2-1; TRBD2 matches at 7 bases. The J segment lost 4 bases and the V segment lost 6 bases, leaving 3 bases of the junction unmatched. Per germline, CDR1 MNHEY and CDR2 SMNVEV (reference sequence). This CDR3 contains 13 residues.

The chain couples TRBV30 to TRBJ2-1; D is unresolved. The germline V gene encodes CDR1 GTSNPN and CDR2 SVGIG (reference sequence). Deletions cut 2 bases from V and 6 bases from J, with 5 bases between. This CDR3 comprises 11 residues. The CDR3 nucleotides are TGTGCCTGGAGTTACAGCAATGAGCAGTTCTTC. This translates into CAWSYSNEQFF.

The chain links TRBV7-2 to TRBJ2-2, with D perhaps matching TRBD1 (6 bases). V lost 5 bases, J lost 3 bases, and 10 bases lay in between. In germline, CDR1 is SGHTA, CDR2 FQGNSA. This CDR3 has 14 residues. CDR3 amino acids: CASSIQGYTGELFF. DNA of the CDR3: TGTGCCAGCAGCATACAGGGATACACCGGGGAGCTGTTTTTT.

This chain links TRBV28 with TRBJ2-3; possibly TRBD2 for D (5 bases). V dropped 2 bases and J dropped 7 bases, with 16 bases sitting between them. In germline, CDR1 is MDHEN, CDR2 SYDVKM. This CDR3 has 15 residues. The CDR3 loop reads CASSLPPGNTYTQYF. CDR3 coding DNA: TGTGCCAGCAGTTTACCCCCCGGGAACACTTATACGCAGTATTTT.

Only one count was recorded for this clone. The gene calls are TRBV7-2 and TRBJ1-5, with D perhaps matching TRBD1 (6 bases). V lost 3 bases, J lost 6 bases, and 12 bases lay in between. Per germline, CDR1 SGHTA and CDR2 FQGNSA. CDR3 length: 14 residues. The CDR3 sequence: CASSFTGMGQPQHF. The DNA of the CDR3 is TGTGCCAGCAGCTTTACAGGGATGGGTCAGCCCCAGCATTTT.

The V call is TRBV4-1, the J call TRBJ2-1, with D maybe TRBD2 (6 bases). CDR1 is MGHRA and CDR2 is YSYEKL in the germline V gene. The germline V and J ends were trimmed by 2 bases and 12 bases, with 17 bases remaining between them. The CDR3 loop spans 14 amino acids. The CDR3 sequence: CASSQLGGLDGQFF. In DNA, the CDR3 is TGCGCCAGCAGCCAACTGGGGGGACTTGACGGGCAGTTCTTC.

The chain carries TRBV28 and TRBJ1-5; no clear D gene. Germline V gene sequence: CDR1 MDHEN, CDR2 SYDVKM. The length of the CDR3 is 16 residues. With 2 bases removed from V and 0 bases from J, the gap between germline ends came to 11 bases. CDR3 in amino acids: CASSLPPGNSNQPQHF. The DNA of the CDR3 is TGTGCCAGCAGTTTACCCCCGGGAAATAGCAATCAGCCCCAGCATTTT.

V is TRBV28 and J is TRBJ2-7, with TRBD2 matching over 9 bases. V gave up 7 bases and J gave up 0 bases; unmatched junction bases: 7. The V gene's germline CDR1 is MDHEN and CDR2 SYDVKM. This CDR3 is built from 15 residues. Here the CDR3 reads CASNEAGGSSYEQYF. DNA for the CDR3: TGTGCCAGCAATGAAGCGGGGGGTAGCTCCTACGAGCAGTACTTC.

The chain links TRBV28 to TRBJ1-5; 8 nucleotides align to TRBD1. Germline assignment: CDR1 MDHEN and CDR2 SYDVKM. Unmatched junction bases numbered 14, after V lost 8 bases and J lost 11 bases. This CDR3 contains 14 residues. The CDR3 spells CASVGQGRTSTQHF. The CDR3 DNA reads as TGTGCCAGCGTTGGACAGGGAAGGACCTCCACCCAGCATTTT.